This is a list of T cell receptor beta chains from one sample in a study of T cell repertoires in cytomegalovirus infection. MiXCR, run by TCRdb on the reads, gives a single entry per CDR3 protein. The top ten hold approximately 4.7% of the sample, which has hundreds of thousands of distinct CDR3 sequences, approximately 9.5% seen once. The sample consisted of PBMCs. These receptors were collected from a human donor in good health (CMV status not recorded). Some clones in this sample may be carry-over from other donors' samples. CDR3s include the opening cysteine and the closing phenylalanine or tryptophan. Fields, in order: clone size, V gene, J gene, D gene, CDR3 DNA, CDR3 protein. D genes are given only for firm matches. Clone size is given for some rows only: seen once, a few or many times, or a class if the clone is expanded.

clone_size: few; v_call: TRBV12-3/TRBV12-4; j_call: TRBJ1-2; d_call: -; cdr3_nt: TGTGCCTCGCACCCCGACGTAATTGGCGGCTACACCTTC; cdr3_aa: CASHPDVIGGYTF
clone_size: few; v_call: TRBV11-2; j_call: TRBJ1-6; d_call: -; cdr3_nt: TGTGCCAGCAGCCCCGGGGCCGTGAATTCACCCCTCCACTTT; cdr3_aa: CASSPGAVNSPLHF
clone_size: few; v_call: TRBV6-1; j_call: TRBJ1-5; d_call: -; cdr3_nt: TGTGCCAGCAGTGAAGACGTAAGCAATCAGCCCCAGCATTTT; cdr3_aa: CASSEDVSNQPQHF
clone_size: many; v_call: TRBV5-4; j_call: TRBJ1-1; d_call: TRBD1; cdr3_nt: TGTGCCAGCAGTCCTACCCACAGGGGCATGAACACTGAAGCTTTCTTT; cdr3_aa: CASSPTHRGMNTEAFF
clone_size: many; v_call: TRBV7-2; j_call: TRBJ2-7; d_call: TRBD1; cdr3_nt: TGTGCCAGCAGCTTAGTTAGGACAGGGGGCGCGGCTATTTACGAGCAGTACTTC; cdr3_aa: CASSLVRTGGAAIYEQYF
clone_size: many; v_call: TRBV7-6; j_call: TRBJ2-4; d_call: TRBD2; cdr3_nt: TGTGCCAGCAGCTTAACACCCGGGACTAGCGGGAGGGGAATAGCCAAAAACATTCAGTACTTC; cdr3_aa: CASSLTPGTSGRGIAKNIQYF
clone_size: few; v_call: TRBV5-1; j_call: TRBJ2-1; d_call: TRBD1; cdr3_nt: TGCGCCAGCAGCACAACAACGGGACAGATCTACAATGAGCAGTTCTTC; cdr3_aa: CASSTTTGQIYNEQFF
clone_size: many; v_call: TRBV12-3/TRBV12-4; j_call: TRBJ2-1; d_call: -; cdr3_nt: TGTGCCAGCAGTTTTTGGGGGGATAGCTCCTACAATGAGCAGTTCTTC; cdr3_aa: CASSFWGDSSYNEQFF
clone_size: few; v_call: TRBV3-1; j_call: TRBJ1-6; d_call: -; cdr3_nt: TGTGCCAGCAGCCAGGGAGGAGGATCACCCCTCCACTTT; cdr3_aa: CASSQGGGSPLHF
clone_size: many; v_call: TRBV12-3/TRBV12-4; j_call: TRBJ2-5; d_call: TRBD1; cdr3_nt: TGTGCCAGCAGCCCCCGCTTGGACAGGGTAGAGACCCAGTACTTC; cdr3_aa: CASSPRLDRVETQYF
clone_size: many; v_call: TRBV6-1; j_call: TRBJ2-1; d_call: TRBD2; cdr3_nt: TGTGCCAGCAGCTTCAGACTAGCGGGGGGGGAGTACAATGAGCAGTTCTTC; cdr3_aa: CASSFRLAGGEYNEQFF
clone_size: few; v_call: TRBV24-1; j_call: TRBJ2-2; d_call: -; cdr3_nt: TGTGCCACCAGTGTGGCCGGTCTTGGCACCGGGGAGCTGTTTTTT; cdr3_aa: CATSVAGLGTGELFF
clone_size: few; v_call: TRBV7-3; j_call: TRBJ2-3; d_call: -; cdr3_nt: TGTGCCAGCAGCCTTCGACCATCAGATACGCAGTATTTT; cdr3_aa: CASSLRPSDTQYF
clone_size: -; v_call: TRBV7-2; j_call: TRBJ2-1; d_call: -; cdr3_nt: TGTGCCAGCAGCTTCAGGGGAGATGAGCAGTTCTTC; cdr3_aa: CASSFRGDEQFF
clone_size: few; v_call: TRBV18; j_call: TRBJ2-5; d_call: -; cdr3_nt: TGTGCCAGCTCACCATCGGCTGGAGAGACCCAGTACTTC; cdr3_aa: CASSPSAGETQYF
clone_size: many; v_call: TRBV6-5; j_call: TRBJ1-1; d_call: -; cdr3_nt: TGTGCCAGCAGTTACTCGTCGTTTTCGGGGGTTGAAGCTTTCTTT; cdr3_aa: CASSYSSFSGVEAFF
clone_size: -; v_call: TRBV30; j_call: TRBJ1-1; d_call: -; cdr3_nt: TGTGCCTGGAGGCATGGGACACCCAACGCTGAAGCTTTCTTT; cdr3_aa: CAWRHGTPNAEAFF
clone_size: few; v_call: TRBV7-9; j_call: TRBJ2-1; d_call: TRBD2; cdr3_nt: TGTGCCAGCAGCTTTACTAGCGGGAGGGCCAGAGGGAATGAGCAGTTCTTC; cdr3_aa: CASSFTSGRARGNEQFF
clone_size: few; v_call: TRBV7-2; j_call: TRBJ2-5; d_call: TRBD2; cdr3_nt: TGTGCCAGCAGCGCGACTAGCGGGGTCGGGACCCAGTACTTC; cdr3_aa: CASSATSGVGTQYF
clone_size: few; v_call: TRBV28; j_call: TRBJ2-1; d_call: -; cdr3_nt: TGTGCCAGCATCTCGCAGCGGACCGAGCAGTTCTTC; cdr3_aa: CASISQRTEQFF
clone_size: few; v_call: TRBV28; j_call: TRBJ2-5; d_call: TRBD2; cdr3_nt: TGTGCCAGCAGTGGAGCGGGAGCCTACCAGCAGACCCAGTACTTC; cdr3_aa: CASSGAGAYQQTQYF
clone_size: -; v_call: TRBV28; j_call: TRBJ2-1; d_call: -; cdr3_nt: TGTGCCAGCAGTCTCGCTGGGGTTAACTCTTACAATGAGCAGTTCTTC; cdr3_aa: CASSLAGVNSYNEQFF
clone_size: -; v_call: TRBV19; j_call: TRBJ1-2; d_call: TRBD1; cdr3_nt: TGTGCCAGTAGTCCCCGTGTGGGACAGGGTGTCTATGGCTACACCTTC; cdr3_aa: CASSPRVGQGVYGYTF
clone_size: few; v_call: TRBV24-1; j_call: TRBJ2-1; d_call: TRBD1; cdr3_nt: TGTGCCACCCGGGACAGGGGCTACAATGAGCAGTTCTTC; cdr3_aa: CATRDRGYNEQFF
clone_size: -; v_call: TRBV20-1; j_call: TRBJ2-4; d_call: TRBD2; cdr3_nt: TGCAGTGCTCGGGGCGGGGGGTGGGTAGCCAAAAACATTCAGTACTTC; cdr3_aa: CSARGGGWVAKNIQYF
clone_size: -; v_call: TRBV29-1; j_call: TRBJ2-5; d_call: -; cdr3_nt: TGCAGCGCCAAAACAGGGCGGGAAGAGACCCAGTACTTC; cdr3_aa: CSAKTGREETQYF
clone_size: -; v_call: TRBV7-9; j_call: TRBJ2-5; d_call: -; cdr3_nt: TGTGCCAGCAGCTTAGCCCAGTATGAAGAGACCCAGTACTTC; cdr3_aa: CASSLAQYEETQYF
clone_size: few; v_call: TRBV28; j_call: TRBJ2-7; d_call: -; cdr3_nt: TGTGCCAGCAGTGGAAGGGGCGGGGGCGACGAGCAGTACTTC; cdr3_aa: CASSGRGGGDEQYF
clone_size: many; v_call: TRBV6-6; j_call: TRBJ1-1; d_call: -; cdr3_nt: TGTGCCAGCAGTTCGATGAACACTGCTTTCTTT; cdr3_aa: CASSSMNTAFF